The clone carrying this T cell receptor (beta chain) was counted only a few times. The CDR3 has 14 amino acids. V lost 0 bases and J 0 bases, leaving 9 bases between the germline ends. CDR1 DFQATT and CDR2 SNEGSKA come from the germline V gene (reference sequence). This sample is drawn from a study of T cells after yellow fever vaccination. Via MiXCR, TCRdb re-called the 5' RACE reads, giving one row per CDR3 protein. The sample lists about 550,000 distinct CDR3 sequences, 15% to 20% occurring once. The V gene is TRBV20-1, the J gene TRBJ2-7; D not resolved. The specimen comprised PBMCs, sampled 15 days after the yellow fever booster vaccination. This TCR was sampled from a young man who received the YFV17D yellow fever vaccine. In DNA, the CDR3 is TGCAGTGCTAGAGATCCTAGTAACTCCTACGAGCAGTACTTC. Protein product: CSARDPSNSYEQYF.